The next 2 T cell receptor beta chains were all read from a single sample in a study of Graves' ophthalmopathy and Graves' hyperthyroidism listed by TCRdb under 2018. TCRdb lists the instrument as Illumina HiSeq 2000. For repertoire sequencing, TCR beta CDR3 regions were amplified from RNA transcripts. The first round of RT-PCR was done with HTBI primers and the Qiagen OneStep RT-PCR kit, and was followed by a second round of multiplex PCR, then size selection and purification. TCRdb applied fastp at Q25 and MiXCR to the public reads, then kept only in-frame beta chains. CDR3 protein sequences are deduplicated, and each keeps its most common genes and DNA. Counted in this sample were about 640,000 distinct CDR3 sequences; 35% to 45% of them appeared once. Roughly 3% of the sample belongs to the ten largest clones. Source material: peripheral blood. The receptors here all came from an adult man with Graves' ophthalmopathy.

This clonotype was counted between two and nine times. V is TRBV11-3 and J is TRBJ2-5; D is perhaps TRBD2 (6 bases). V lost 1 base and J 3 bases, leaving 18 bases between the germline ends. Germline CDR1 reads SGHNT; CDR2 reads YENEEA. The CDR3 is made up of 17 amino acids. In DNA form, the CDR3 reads TGTGCCAGCAGCTTAGTTTTCCCGGGAGAGGTTGAAGAGACCCAGTACTTC. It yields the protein CASSLVFPGEVEETQYF.

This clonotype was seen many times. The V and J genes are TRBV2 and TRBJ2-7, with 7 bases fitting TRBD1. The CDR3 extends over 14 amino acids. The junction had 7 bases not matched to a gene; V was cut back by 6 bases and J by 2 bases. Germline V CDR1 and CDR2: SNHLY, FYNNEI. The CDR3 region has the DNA TGTGCCAGCAGGAACGGGACAGTAACCTACGAGCAGTACTTC. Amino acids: CASRNGTVTYEQYF.